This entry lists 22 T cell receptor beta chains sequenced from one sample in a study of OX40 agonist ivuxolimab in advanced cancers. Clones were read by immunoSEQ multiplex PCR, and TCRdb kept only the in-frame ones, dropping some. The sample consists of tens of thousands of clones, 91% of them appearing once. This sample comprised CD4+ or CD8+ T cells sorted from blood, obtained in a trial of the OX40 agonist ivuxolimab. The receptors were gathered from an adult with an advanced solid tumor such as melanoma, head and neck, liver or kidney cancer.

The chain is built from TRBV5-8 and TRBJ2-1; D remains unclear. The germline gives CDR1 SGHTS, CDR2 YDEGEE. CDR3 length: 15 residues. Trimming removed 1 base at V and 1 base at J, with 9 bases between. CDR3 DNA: TGTGCCAGCAGCTTGCGAGACGGATCCTACAATGAGCAGTTCTTC. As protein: CASSLRDGSYNEQFF.

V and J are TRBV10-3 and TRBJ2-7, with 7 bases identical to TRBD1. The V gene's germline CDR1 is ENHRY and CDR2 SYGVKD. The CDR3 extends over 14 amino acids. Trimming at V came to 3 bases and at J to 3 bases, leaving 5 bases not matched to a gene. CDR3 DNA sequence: TGTGCCATCAGTGAAAGACAGGGAAACTACGAGCAGTACTTC. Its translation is CAISERQGNYEQYF.

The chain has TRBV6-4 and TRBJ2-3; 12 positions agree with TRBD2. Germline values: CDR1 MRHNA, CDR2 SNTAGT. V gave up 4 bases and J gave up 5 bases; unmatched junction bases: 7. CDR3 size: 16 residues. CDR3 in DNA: TGTGCCAGCAGTGCCCCTAGCGGGAGGGTTGTAGATACGCAGTATTTT. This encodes CASSAPSGRVVDTQYF.

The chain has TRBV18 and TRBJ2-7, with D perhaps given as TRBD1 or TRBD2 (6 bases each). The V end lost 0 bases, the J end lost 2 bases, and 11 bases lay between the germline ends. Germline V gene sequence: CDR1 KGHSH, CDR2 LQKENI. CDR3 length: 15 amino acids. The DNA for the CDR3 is TGTGCCAGCTCACCACCGATGCGGGACACCTACGAGCAGTACTTC. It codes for CASSPPMRDTYEQYF.

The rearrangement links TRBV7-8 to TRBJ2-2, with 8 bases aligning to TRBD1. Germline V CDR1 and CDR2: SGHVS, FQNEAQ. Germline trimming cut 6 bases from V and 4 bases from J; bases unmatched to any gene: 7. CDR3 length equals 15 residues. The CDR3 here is CASRPGQGFTGELFF. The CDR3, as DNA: TGTGCCAGCAGACCCGGACAGGGTTTCACCGGGGAGCTGTTTTTT.

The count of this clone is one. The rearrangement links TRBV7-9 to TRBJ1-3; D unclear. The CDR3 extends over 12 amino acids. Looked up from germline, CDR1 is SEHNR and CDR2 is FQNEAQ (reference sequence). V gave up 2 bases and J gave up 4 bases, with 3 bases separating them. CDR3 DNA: TGTGCCAGCAGCTTAAACGGAAACACCATATATTTT. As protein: CASSLNGNTIYF. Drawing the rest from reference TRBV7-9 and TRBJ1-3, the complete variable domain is DTGVSQNPRHKITKRGQNVTFRCDPISEHNRLYWYRQTLGQGPEFLTYFQNEAQLEKSRLLSDRFSAERPKGSFSTLEIQRTEQGDSAMYLCASSLNGNTIYFGEGSWLTVV.

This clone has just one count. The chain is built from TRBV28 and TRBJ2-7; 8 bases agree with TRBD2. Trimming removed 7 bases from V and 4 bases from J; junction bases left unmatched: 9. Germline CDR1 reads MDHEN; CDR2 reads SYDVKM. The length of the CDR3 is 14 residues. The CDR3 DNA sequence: TGTGCCAGCACCCGTAGCGGGGTTCGGTACGAGCAGTACTTC. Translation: CASTRSGVRYEQYF.

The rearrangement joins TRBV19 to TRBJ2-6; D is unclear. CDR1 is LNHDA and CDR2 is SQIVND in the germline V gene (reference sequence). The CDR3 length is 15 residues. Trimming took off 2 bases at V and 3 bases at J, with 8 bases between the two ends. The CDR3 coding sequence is TGTGCCAGTAGTATAAGTCGCCGTGGGGCCAACGTCCTGACTTTC. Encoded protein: CASSISRRGANVLTF.

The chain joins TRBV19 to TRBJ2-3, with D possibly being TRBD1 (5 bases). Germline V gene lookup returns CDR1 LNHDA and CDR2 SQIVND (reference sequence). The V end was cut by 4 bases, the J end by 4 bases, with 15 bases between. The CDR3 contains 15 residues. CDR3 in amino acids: CASSSFRQFPDTQYF. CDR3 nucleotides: TGTGCCAGTAGTAGTTTTCGACAGTTTCCAGATACGCAGTATTTT. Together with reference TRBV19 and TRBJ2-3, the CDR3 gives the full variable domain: DGGITQSPKYLFRKEGQNVTLSCEQNLNHDAMYWYRQDPGQGLRLIYYSQIVNDFQKGDIAEGYSVSREKKESFPLTVTSAQKNPTAFYLCASSSFRQFPDTQYFGPGTRLTVL.

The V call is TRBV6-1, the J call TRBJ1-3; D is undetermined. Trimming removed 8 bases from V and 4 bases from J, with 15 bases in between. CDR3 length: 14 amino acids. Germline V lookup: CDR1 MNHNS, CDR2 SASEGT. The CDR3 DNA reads TGTGCCAGCCACAGACTCACGGGAGGAAACACCATATATTTT. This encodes CASHRLTGGNTIYF.

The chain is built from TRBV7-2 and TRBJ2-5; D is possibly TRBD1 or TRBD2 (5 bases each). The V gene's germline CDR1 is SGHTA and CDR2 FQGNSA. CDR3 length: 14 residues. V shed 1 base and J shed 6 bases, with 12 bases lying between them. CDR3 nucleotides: TGTGCCAGCAGCTTAGATGGGACGCAGAAGACCCAGTACTTC. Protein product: CASSLDGTQKTQYF. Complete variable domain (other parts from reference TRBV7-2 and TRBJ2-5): GAGVSQSPSNKVTEKGKDVELRCDPISGHTALYWYRQSLGQGLEFLIYFQGNSAPDKSGLPSDRFSAERTGGSVSTLTIQRTQQEDSAVYLCASSLDGTQKTQYFGPGTRLLVL.

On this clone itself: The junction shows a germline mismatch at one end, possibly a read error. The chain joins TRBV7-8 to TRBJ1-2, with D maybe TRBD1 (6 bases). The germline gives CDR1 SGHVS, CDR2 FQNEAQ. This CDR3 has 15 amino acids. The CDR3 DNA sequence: TGTGCCAGCACCTTAGGGGGGCGAGCTAACTATGGCTACACCTTC. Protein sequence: CASTLGGRANYGYTF.

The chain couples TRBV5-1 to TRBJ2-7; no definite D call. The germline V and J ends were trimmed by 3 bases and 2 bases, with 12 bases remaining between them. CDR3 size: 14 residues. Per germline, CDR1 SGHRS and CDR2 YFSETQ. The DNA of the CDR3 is TGCGCCAGCAGCTCCTCGGGCCCACCCTACGAGCAGTACTTC. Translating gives CASSSSGPPYEQYF. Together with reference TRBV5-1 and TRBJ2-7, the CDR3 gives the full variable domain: KAGVTQTPRYLIKTRGQQVTLSCSPISGHRSVSWYQQTPGQGLQFLFEYFSETQRNKGNFPGRFSGRQFSNSRSEMNVSTLELGDSALYLCASSSSGPPYEQYFGPGTRLTVT.

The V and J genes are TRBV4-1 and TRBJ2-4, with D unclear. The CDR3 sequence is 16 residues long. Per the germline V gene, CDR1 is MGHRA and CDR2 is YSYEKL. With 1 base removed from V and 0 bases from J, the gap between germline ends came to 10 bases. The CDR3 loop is CASSQGTPLAKNIQYF. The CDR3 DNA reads TGCGCCAGCAGCCAAGGGACCCCTCTAGCCAAAAACATTCAGTACTTC.

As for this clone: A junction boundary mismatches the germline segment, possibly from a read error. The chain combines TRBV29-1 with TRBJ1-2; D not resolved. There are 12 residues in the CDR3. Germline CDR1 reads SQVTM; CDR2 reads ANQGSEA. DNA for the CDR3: TGCAGCTTTGATCCCCACTTGAGGGGCTACACCTTC. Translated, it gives CSFDPHLRGYTF.

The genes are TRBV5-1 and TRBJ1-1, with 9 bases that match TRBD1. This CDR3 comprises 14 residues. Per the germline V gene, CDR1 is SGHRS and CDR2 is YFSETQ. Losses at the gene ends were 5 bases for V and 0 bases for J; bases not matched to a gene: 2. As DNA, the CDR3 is TGCGCCAGCAGACAGGGGGCTATGAACACTGAAGCTTTCTTT. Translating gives CASRQGAMNTEAFF.

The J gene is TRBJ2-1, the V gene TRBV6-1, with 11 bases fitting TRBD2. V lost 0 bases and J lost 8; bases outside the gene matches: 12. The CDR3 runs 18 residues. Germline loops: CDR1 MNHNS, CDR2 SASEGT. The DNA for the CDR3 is TGTGCCAGCAGTGAAGCCCTACTAGCGGGAGCTCGTCGCGATGAGCAGTTCTTC. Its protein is CASSEALLAGARRDEQFF.

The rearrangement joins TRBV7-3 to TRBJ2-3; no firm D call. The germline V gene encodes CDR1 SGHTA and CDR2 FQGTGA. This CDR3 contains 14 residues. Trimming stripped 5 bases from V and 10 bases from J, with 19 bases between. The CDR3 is CASSHRSVSSAQYF. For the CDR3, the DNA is TGTGCCAGCAGCCACAGATCCGTCAGTTCGGCGCAGTATTTT.

As DNA, the CDR3 is TGCAGTGCCCTGATAGACCTGGGCTACACCTTC. Its protein product is CSALIDLGYTF. The V and J genes are TRBV20-1 and TRBJ1-2; D unresolved. Trimming left V 6 bases short and J 8 bases short, with 13 bases between. The CDR3 spans 11 residues. Per the germline V gene, CDR1 is DFQATT and CDR2 is SNEGSKA (reference sequence).

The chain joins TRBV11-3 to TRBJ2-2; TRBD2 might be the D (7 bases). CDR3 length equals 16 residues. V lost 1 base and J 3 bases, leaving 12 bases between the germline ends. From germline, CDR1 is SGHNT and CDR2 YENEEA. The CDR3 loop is CASSLGQGRDTGELFF. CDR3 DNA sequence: TGTGCCAGCAGCTTAGGTCAGGGGAGGGACACCGGGGAGCTGTTTTTT.

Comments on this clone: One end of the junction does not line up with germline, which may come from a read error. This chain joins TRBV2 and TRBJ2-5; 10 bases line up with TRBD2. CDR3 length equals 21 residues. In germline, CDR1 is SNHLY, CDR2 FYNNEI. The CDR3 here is CASSPPGHQQLSGRPQGTQYF. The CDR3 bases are TGTGCCAGCAGTCCCCCGGGACACCAGCAACTTAGCGGGAGGCCCCAAGGGACCCAGTACTTC.

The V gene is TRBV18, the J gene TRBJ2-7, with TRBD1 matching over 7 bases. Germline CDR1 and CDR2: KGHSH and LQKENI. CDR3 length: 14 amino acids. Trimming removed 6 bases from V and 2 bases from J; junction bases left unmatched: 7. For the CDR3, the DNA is TGTGCCAGCTCCCAAGGGACAGTTACCTACGAGCAGTACTTC. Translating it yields CASSQGTVTYEQYF.